This TCR beta chain was sequenced for a study of tumor-infiltrating lymphocytes in oesophageal squamous cell carcinoma. V was pared by 8 bases and J by 4 bases, with 15 bases between. This CDR3 has 14 amino acids. Germline CDR1 reads LNHDA; CDR2 reads SQIVND (reference sequence). MiXCR, applied by TCRdb to the PCR reads, yields one record per CDR3 protein. This table holds about 12,000 distinct CDR3 sequences, approximately 47% found once. This TCR came from a male donor with esophageal squamous cell carcinoma. This chain uses TRBV19 with TRBJ1-5; D ambiguous. Sequencing used normal esophageal tissue next to the tumor. The CDR3 sequence is CASGLLGKNQPQHF. As DNA, the CDR3 is TGTGCCAGTGGTTTATTGGGAAAGAATCAGCCCCAGCATTTT.